This T cell receptor beta chain is from a study of blood T cell repertoires in COVID-19. The data were produced by immunoSEQ multiplex PCR, yet TCRdb's version contains in-frame clones alone and is incomplete. Of 40,000 to 60,000 clones detected, 93% appear once; the ten largest clones hold roughly 0.99%. The length of the CDR3 is 15 residues. Germline V gene lookup returns CDR1 MNHEY and CDR2 SVGAGI. Unmatched junction bases numbered 6, after V lost 6 bases and J lost 5 bases. Material for sequencing was peripheral blood. This TCR was sampled from a man in his 60s with COVID-19, enrolled during active disease. V usage is TRBV6-5 and J usage is TRBJ2-2; 10 bases are shared with TRBD2. CDR3 sequence reads: CASRALAGATGELFF. CDR3 in DNA: TGTGCCAGCAGAGCTCTAGCGGGAGCGACCGGGGAGCTGTTTTTT.